Below are 16 T cell receptor beta chains sequenced from a single sample in a study of blood T cells in healthy people across ages. A sample-barcoded 5' primer and a J-beta primer mix were used in a second PCR of about 6 to 12 cycles. TCRdb re-analysed the 5' RACE reads in MiXCR, keeping a single row per CDR3 protein. Of roughly 800,000 distinct CDR3 sequences in the sample, around 34% were seen once. Specimen: blood. All receptors come from a man younger than 30 in good health.

This clonotype was counted once. The chain couples TRBV18 to TRBJ1-1; no reliable D call. Trimming removed 2 bases from V and 0 bases from J, with 10 bases in between. The germline CDR1 and CDR2 sequences are KGHSH and LQKENI. The CDR3 runs 15 residues. CDR3 protein: CASSPGKMVNTEAFF. Here the CDR3 DNA reads TGTGCCAGCTCACCAGGAAAAATGGTGAACACTGAAGCTTTCTTT.

This clonotype was found a few times. V usage is TRBV5-1 and J usage is TRBJ2-3, with a tentative D call TRBD1 (5 bases). Looked up from germline, CDR1 is SGHRS and CDR2 is YFSETQ. The CDR3 spans 16 residues. The V end lost 0 bases, the J end lost 0 bases, and 11 bases lay between the germline ends. DNA for the CDR3: TGCGCCAGCAGCTTGGCAGGGCGGCCTAGCACAGATACGCAGTATTTT. Encoded protein: CASSLAGRPSTDTQYF.

CDR3 sequence (DNA): TGTGCCAGCAGCCAAGGCAAAAAACTGTTTTTT. Translating it yields CASSQGKKLFF. This chain uses TRBV4-2 with TRBJ1-4, with unresolved D. This CDR3 spans 11 amino acids. Per germline, CDR1 LGHNA and CDR2 YNFKEQ. Trimming pared 1 base from V and 9 bases from J, leaving 3 bases between.

This rearrangement joins TRBV3-1 to TRBJ2-1; a weak D match, TRBD2 (6 bases). Germline-derived CDR1 and CDR2 are LGHDT and YNNKEL (reference sequence). V shed 0 bases and J shed 4 bases, with 10 bases lying between them. The CDR3 covers 15 residues. CDR3 nucleotide sequence: TGTGCCAGCAGCCAAGATAGCGGCAGATACAATGAGCAGTTCTTC. This codes for CASSQDSGRYNEQFF.

This clonotype has a handful of counts. V gene TRBV20-1 combines with J gene TRBJ1-1; a weak D match, TRBD1 (5 bases). This CDR3 is 13 amino acids long. Trimming stripped 8 bases from V and 1 base from J, with 14 bases between. Germline CDR1 and CDR2: DFQATT and SNEGSKA (reference sequence). CDR3 DNA: TGCAGTCAAGGCAAGGGGCCGAACACTGAAGCTTTCTTT. It specifies CSQGKGPNTEAFF.

This clonotype was observed a few times. The J gene is TRBJ2-5, the V gene TRBV20-1, with D perhaps TRBD2 (5 bases). Germline V CDR1 and CDR2: DFQATT, SNEGSKA (reference sequence). The CDR3 has 14 residues. Trimming pared 3 bases from V and 11 bases from J, leaving 22 bases between. This CDR3 reads CSASSPLDSWEQYF. The CDR3 bases are TGCAGTGCTAGTTCCCCACTAGATTCTTGGGAGCAGTACTTC.

The J gene is TRBJ1-1, the V gene TRBV20-1, with D unresolved. There are 13 residues in the CDR3. Trimming took off 4 bases at V and 2 bases at J, with 11 bases between the two ends. CDR1 is DFQATT, CDR2 SNEGSKA, per germline (reference sequence). CDR3 region: CSATGRTNTEAFF. CDR3 coding DNA: TGCAGTGCTACCGGGAGGACCAACACTGAAGCTTTCTTT.

This rearrangement joins TRBV4-2 to TRBJ1-4; a possible D gene is TRBD1 (5 bases). The CDR3 contains 15 residues. V was pared by 0 bases and J by 8 bases, with 13 bases between. Germline-derived CDR1 and CDR2 are LGHNA and YNFKEQ. CDR3 protein: CASSQDGGVVEKLFF. CDR3 DNA: TGTGCCAGCAGCCAAGATGGAGGGGTCGTGGAAAAACTGTTTTTT.

CDR3 sequence reads: CSARFPEKLFF. The CDR3 DNA reads TGCAGTGCTAGATTCCCTGAAAAACTGTTTTTT. The V call is TRBV20-1, the J call TRBJ1-4; D unresolved. The CDR3 totals 11 residues. V was pared by 2 bases and J by 7 bases, with 5 bases between. CDR1 and CDR2 from the germline V gene are DFQATT and SNEGSKA (reference sequence).

This clonotype turned up a few times. The chain has TRBV19 and TRBJ2-3, with TRBD2 identical over 10 bases. Germline V gene sequence: CDR1 LNHDA, CDR2 SQIVND (reference sequence). Germline trimming cut 1 base from V and 6 bases from J; bases unmatched to any gene: 7. The CDR3 has 16 residues. The CDR3 nucleotides read TGTGCCAGTAGTATAGTAGCGGGGGGCCCCACGGATACGCAGTATTTT. This gives the protein CASSIVAGGPTDTQYF.

This chain connects TRBV4-1 to TRBJ1-2; 7 bases map to TRBD1. The CDR3 has 15 amino acids. CDR1 is MGHRA, CDR2 YSYEKL, per germline. The ends lost 4 bases at V and 5 bases at J; junction bases unmatched: 10. The CDR3 region has the DNA TGCGCCAGCAGCCCAGGGGGGACAGCAATATATGGCTACACCTTC. Its translation: CASSPGGTAIYGYTF.

The V gene is TRBV4-1, the J gene TRBJ2-7; D is perhaps TRBD1 (6 bases). The germline V and J ends were trimmed by 0 bases and 7 bases, with 10 bases remaining between them. There are 13 residues in the CDR3. Per germline, CDR1 MGHRA and CDR2 YSYEKL. CDR3 amino acids: CASSQDTGQEQYF. The CDR3 nucleotides are TGCGCCAGCAGCCAAGACACAGGGCAAGAGCAGTACTTC.

The chain has TRBV12-3 or TRBV12-4 and TRBJ2-3, with 7 bases identical to TRBD1. The trim removed 8 bases at V and 3 bases at J, leaving 5 bases unmatched. The CDR3 has 13 residues. Written as DNA, the CDR3 is TGTGCCAGCCTGACAGGGAAAACAGATACGCAGTATTTT. Amino acid sequence: CASLTGKTDTQYF.

The table lists this clonotype with many counts. The chain links TRBV7-2 to TRBJ2-1; 8 nucleotides align to TRBD1. Gene TRBJ2-7 matches the end of the DNA better, so the J call may be wrong. This CDR3 region has 15 residues. The germline CDR1 and CDR2 sequences are SGHTA and FQGNSA. The CDR3 DNA reads TGTGCCAGCAGCCGAGGACAGGGAACCTACAATGAGCAGTACTTC. Residues: CASSRGQGTYNEQYF.

In its sample, this clonotype was seen many times. The V call is TRBV7-2, the J call TRBJ2-3; 8 bases agree with TRBD2. J was trimmed by 1 base and V by 1 base; bases with no gene match: 1. The CDR3 spans 15 residues. From germline, CDR1 is SGHTA and CDR2 FQGNSA. The CDR3 spells CASSLDSGGTDTQYF. In nucleotides, the CDR3 is TGTGCCAGCAGCTTAGATAGCGGGGGCACAGATACGCAGTATTTT.

This clonotype was found a few times. This chain joins TRBV4-1 and TRBJ1-1; TRBD1 might be the D (6 bases). This CDR3 region has 16 residues. Trimming stripped 7 bases from V and 5 bases from J, with 23 bases between. Germline V gives CDR1 MGHRA, CDR2 YSYEKL. The CDR3 sequence: CASTERRGDRETEAFF. The CDR3 DNA reads TGCGCCAGCACCGAGAGAAGGGGGGACCGCGAGACTGAAGCTTTCTTT.